This T cell receptor beta chain was retrieved from a study of OX40 agonist ivuxolimab in advanced cancers. The overall study: The patients received agonistic anti-OX40 (CD134) antibody ivuxolimab.

Turning to this clone: The antigen is unknown.

A history of autoimmune disease or systemic immunosuppression excluded patients. The protocol was immunoSEQ multiplex PCR, while the TCRdb copy is restricted to in-frame clones and leaves out a portion. This table holds approximately 130,000 clones, 75% to 95% found once. Study observations and caveats: Relative to CD4+, CD8+ T cells held more expanded clones on average. At 0.1 to 3.0 mg/kg, CD4+ and CD8+ blood T cells expanded clonally by week 6.

Sequenced here: CD4+ or CD8+ T cells sorted from blood, sampled in a trial of the OX40 agonist ivuxolimab. This TCR derives from an adult with an advanced solid tumor such as melanoma, head and neck, liver or kidney cancer.

The CDR3 sequence: CASSTGGGGNEQFF. The CDR3 DNA reads as TGTGCCAGCAGCACGGGAGGAGGGGGCAATGAGCAGTTCTTC. This chain connects TRBV7-3 to TRBJ2-1; weak D call: TRBD2 (7 bases). Deletions cut 5 bases from V and 6 bases from J, with 14 bases between. Germline V gene data show CDR1 as SGHTA and CDR2 as FQGTGA. The CDR3 contains 14 residues.